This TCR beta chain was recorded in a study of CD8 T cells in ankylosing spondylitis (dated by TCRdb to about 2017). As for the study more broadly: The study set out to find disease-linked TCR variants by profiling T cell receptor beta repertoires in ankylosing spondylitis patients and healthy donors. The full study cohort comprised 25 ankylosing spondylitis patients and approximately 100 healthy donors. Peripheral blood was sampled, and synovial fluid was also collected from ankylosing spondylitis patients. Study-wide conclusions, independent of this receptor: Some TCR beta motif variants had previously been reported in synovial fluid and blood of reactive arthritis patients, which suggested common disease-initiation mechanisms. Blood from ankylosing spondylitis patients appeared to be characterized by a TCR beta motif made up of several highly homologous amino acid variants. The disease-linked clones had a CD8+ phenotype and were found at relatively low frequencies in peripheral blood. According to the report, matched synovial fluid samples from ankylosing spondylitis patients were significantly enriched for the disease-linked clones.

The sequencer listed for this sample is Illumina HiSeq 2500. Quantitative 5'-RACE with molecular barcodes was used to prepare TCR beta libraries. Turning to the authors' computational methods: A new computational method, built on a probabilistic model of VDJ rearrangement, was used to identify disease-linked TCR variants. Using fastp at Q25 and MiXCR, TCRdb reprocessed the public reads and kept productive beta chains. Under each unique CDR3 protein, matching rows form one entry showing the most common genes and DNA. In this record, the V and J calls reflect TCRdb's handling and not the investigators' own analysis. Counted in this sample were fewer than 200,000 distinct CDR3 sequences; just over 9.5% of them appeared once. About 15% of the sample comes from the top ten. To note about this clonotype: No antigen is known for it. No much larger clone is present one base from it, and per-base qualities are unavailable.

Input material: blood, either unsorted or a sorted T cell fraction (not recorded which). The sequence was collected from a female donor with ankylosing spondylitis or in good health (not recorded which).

The CDR3 protein sequence reads: CAISVGPGGSEAFF. The DNA is as follows: TGTGCCATCAGTGTAGGTCCAGGGGGCAGTGAAGCTTTCTTT. In this chain, TRBV10-3 is recombined with TRBJ1-1; a stretch of 8 junction bases matches TRBD1. Looking up the germline V gene yields CDR1 ENHRY and CDR2 SYGVKD. Reading from cysteine to phenylalanine, the CDR3 counts 14 amino acids. The CDR3 DNA has 42 bases and is translated from base 1. V has 4 bases trimmed and J has 7 bases trimmed; junction bases matching no gene number 8.